This T cell receptor (beta chain) was sequenced for a study of PD-1 blockade in classical Hodgkin lymphoma. Findings of the study overall: TCR diversity rose significantly by C4D1 in CD4+ but not CD8+ cells. Before treatment, complete responders showed about the same diversity as newly diagnosed patients.

As regards this clone: Its antigen remains unknown.

CDR3 size: 16 residues. Germline assignment: CDR1 SGHVS and CDR2 FNYEAQ. Losses at the gene ends were 1 base for V and 3 bases for J; bases not matched to a gene: 7. Method: immunoSEQ multiplex PCR; TCRdb's copy keeps in-frame clones and lacks some. The data contain over 9,000 clones, about 88% of them seen just once; the ten biggest clones take up around a third. Indicated time point: cycle 4 day 1 (C4D1), after 5 to 7 weeks of nivolumab. In every patient, relapse followed autologous stem cell transplantation, while exposure to brentuximab vedotin differed. It was by magnetic negative selection that CD8+ T cells were isolated from thawed PBMCs.

The J gene is TRBJ2-7, the V gene TRBV7-6; the match to TRBD2 covers 9 bases. Sequencing was performed on CD8+ T cells from blood, taken before the fourth cycle of nivolumab. This sequence was found in a human donor with classical Hodgkin lymphoma. The donor label of this sample is uncertain. The chain's CDR3 is CASSLGSGRSIYEQYF. In DNA, the CDR3 is TGTGCCAGCAGCTTAGGGAGCGGGAGGAGTATCTACGAGCAGTACTTC. Using reference TRBV7-6 and TRBJ2-7 for the parts outside the CDR3, the full variable domain is GAGVSQSPRYKVTKRGQDVALRCDPISGHVSLYWYRQALGQGPEFLTYFNYEAQQDKSGLPNDRFSAERPEGSISTLTIQRTEQRDSAMYRCASSLGSGRSIYEQYFGPGTRLTVT.